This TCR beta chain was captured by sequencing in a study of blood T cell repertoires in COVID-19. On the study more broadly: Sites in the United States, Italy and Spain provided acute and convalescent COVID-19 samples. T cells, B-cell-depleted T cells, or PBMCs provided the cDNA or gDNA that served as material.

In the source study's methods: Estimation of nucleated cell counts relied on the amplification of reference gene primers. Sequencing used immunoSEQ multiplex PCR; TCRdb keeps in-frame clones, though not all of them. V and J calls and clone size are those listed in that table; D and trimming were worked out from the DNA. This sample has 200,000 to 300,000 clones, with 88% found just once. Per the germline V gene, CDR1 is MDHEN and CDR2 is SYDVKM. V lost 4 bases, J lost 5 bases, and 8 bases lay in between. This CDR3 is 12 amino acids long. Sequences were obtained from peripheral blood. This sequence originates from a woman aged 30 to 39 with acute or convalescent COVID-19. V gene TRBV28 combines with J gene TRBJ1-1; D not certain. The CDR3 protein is CASSSPRTEAFF. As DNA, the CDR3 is TGTGCCAGCAGTTCCCCGAGAACTGAAGCTTTCTTT.